The rows below give T cell receptor beta chains drawn from one sample of a study of cytomegalovirus exposure and HLA in healthy donors. TCRdb keeps only in-frame clones here, not all; method: immunoSEQ multiplex PCR. The sample includes some 250,000 clones, roughly 88% of them seen just once. Material: PBMCs. All receptors derive from a woman aged 30 to 39 in good health and CMV-seronegative. Both conserved end residues are part of each CDR3. D genes are given only for firm matches. Only part of the rows carry a size: once, few, many, or a class if the clone is expanded.

D	size	V	J	CDR3	DNA
-	-	TRBV6-5	TRBJ2-2	CASSYLDFNTGELFF	TGTGCCAGCAGTTACCTGGACTTTAACACCGGGGAGCTGTTTTTT
-	-	TRBV19	TRBJ1-1	CATRVSVLRTEAFF	TGTGCCACTCGGGTCTCGGTGTTGAGGACTGAAGCTTTCTTT
TRBD2	-	TRBV28	TRBJ2-3	CASRPVAGGGDTQYF	TGTGCCAGCAGACCCGTAGCGGGAGGGGGAGATACGCAGTATTTT
-	-	TRBV10-2	TRBJ2-2	CASREANTGELFF	TGCGCCAGCAGAGAGGCGAACACCGGGGAGCTGTTTTTT
-	-	TRBV11-2	TRBJ2-4	CASSLVGPLAKNIQYF	TGTGCCAGCAGCTTGGTAGGTCCACTAGCCAAAAACATTCAGTACTTC
-	-	TRBV6-6	TRBJ1-5	CASRDSQNQPQHF	TGTGCCAGCAGAGACAGTCAAAATCAGCCCCAGCATTTT
TRBD2	-	TRBV9	TRBJ2-1	CASSSGLAGNNEQFF	TGTGCCAGCAGTTCCGGACTAGCGGGGAACAATGAGCAGTTCTTC
TRBD2	-	TRBV14	TRBJ2-1	CASSPGGLATSYNEQFF	TGTGCCAGCAGCCCCGGGGGACTAGCGACCTCCTACAATGAGCAGTTCTTC
TRBD1	-	TRBV7-2	TRBJ2-7	CASSFLGQGYEQYF	TGTGCCAGCAGCTTCTTGGGACAGGGGTACGAGCAGTACTTC
-	-	TRBV5-4	TRBJ1-2	CASSLEGSGYTF	TGTGCCAGCAGCTTGGAGGGTTCTGGCTACACCTTC
-	-	TRBV29-1	TRBJ2-3	CSNSLAVTDTQYF	TGCAGCAACTCTCTTGCGGTCACAGATACGCAGTATTTT
TRBD2	-	TRBV4-3	TRBJ2-7	CASSQELTIAGVPYEQYF	TGCGCCAGCAGCCAAGAACTAACAATAGCGGGAGTCCCCTACGAGCAGTACTTC
-	-	TRBV18	TRBJ1-3	CASSPRTDSGNTIYF	TGTGCCAGCTCACCACGGACGGATTCTGGAAACACCATATATTTT
-	-	TRBV11-2	TRBJ2-7	CASAAFLGPGYEQYF	TGTGCCAGCGCAGCTTTTTTAGGGCCAGGCTACGAGCAGTACTTC
TRBD1	-	TRBV10-3	TRBJ1-2	CAIRPDRGDYGYTF	TGTGCCATCAGACCTGACAGGGGGGACTATGGCTACACCTTC
TRBD2	-	TRBV5-4	TRBJ2-1	CASSSRTSGSPEQFF	TGTGCCAGCAGCTCCCGGACTAGCGGGAGCCCTGAGCAGTTCTTC
TRBD2	-	TRBV5-6	TRBJ2-1	CASSLLAGSYNEQFF	TGTGCCAGCAGCTTACTAGCGGGATCCTACAATGAGCAGTTCTTC
TRBD2	-	TRBV15	TRBJ2-7	CATSRDPLETSGSPYEQYF	TGTGCCACCAGCAGAGACCCGCTTGAGACTAGCGGGAGTCCCTACGAGCAGTACTTC
TRBD2	-	TRBV10-3	TRBJ2-1	CAITQLAGVDNEQFF	TGTGCCATCACCCAACTAGCGGGAGTTGACAATGAGCAGTTCTTC
TRBD2	-	TRBV13	TRBJ2-7	CASSLGWTSGRVEQYF	TGTGCCAGCAGCTTAGGTTGGACTAGCGGGAGGGTTGAGCAGTACTTC
TRBD2	-	TRBV9	TRBJ2-7	CASSVGDSGSYEQYF	TGTGCCAGCAGCGTAGGGGATAGCGGGAGCTACGAGCAGTACTTC
-	-	TRBV5-5	TRBJ2-7	CASSSWSYEQYF	TGTGCCAGCAGCTCTTGGTCCTACGAGCAGTACTTC
TRBD2	-	TRBV11-3	TRBJ2-7	CASRGLAGGQGEQYF	TGTGCCAGCAGAGGACTAGCGGGAGGGCAGGGCGAGCAGTACTTC
TRBD1	few	TRBV28	TRBJ2-7	CASSFRQGGYEQYF	TGTGCCAGCAGTTTTCGACAGGGGGGCTACGAGCAGTACTTC
-	-	TRBV11-3	TRBJ2-1	CASSLGVFDRSSYNEQFF	TGTGCCAGCAGCTTAGGAGTATTCGATAGAAGCTCCTACAATGAGCAGTTCTTC
TRBD2	-	TRBV9	TRBJ2-2	CASSVGKRASGAGELFF	TGTGCCAGCAGCGTAGGGAAACGGGCTAGCGGTGCCGGGGAGCTGTTTTTT
TRBD2	-	TRBV11-2	TRBJ2-2	CASSSSGLAGGGTGELFF	TGTGCCAGCAGCTCATCGGGACTAGCGGGAGGAGGTACCGGGGAGCTGTTTTTT
-	-	TRBV28	TRBJ2-2	CASSLQGRVAGELFF	TGTGCCAGCAGTTTACAGGGAAGGGTCGCCGGGGAGCTGTTTTTT
-	-	TRBV5-8	TRBJ2-5	CASSWGVGEVQETQYF	TGTGCCAGCAGCTGGGGGGTAGGGGAAGTCCAAGAGACCCAGTACTTC
-	once	TRBV15	TRBJ2-1	CATSNDRYNEQFF	TGTGCCACCAGCAACGACAGATACAATGAGCAGTTCTTC
TRBD2	-	TRBV29-1	TRBJ2-2	CSGTSGSSSGELFF	TGCAGTGGGACTAGCGGGAGTAGTAGCGGGGAGCTGTTTTTT
-	-	TRBV4-3	TRBJ2-7	CASSQDLIGRTYEQYF	TGCGCCAGCAGCCAAGATCTGATAGGGAGAACCTACGAGCAGTACTTC
-	-	TRBV15	TRBJ2-2	CATSRDQLRTTGELFF	TGTGCCACCAGCAGAGATCAGCTTAGAACCACCGGGGAGCTGTTTTTT
TRBD2	-	TRBV28	TRBJ2-5	CASSSPGLAGSETQYF	TGTGCCAGCAGTTCACCGGGACTAGCGGGGTCAGAGACCCAGTACTTC
TRBD2	-	TRBV28	TRBJ2-7	CASSIVVLAGAYEQYF	TGTGCCAGCAGCATAGTGGTCCTAGCGGGAGCCTACGAGCAGTACTTC
TRBD1	-	TRBV29-1	TRBJ2-2	CSYTGQGSTGELFF	TGCAGCTACACGGGACAGGGGAGCACCGGGGAGCTGTTTTTT
-	-	TRBV28	TRBJ1-1	CASTKRPGINTEAFF	TGTGCCAGCACCAAGAGGCCAGGGATCAACACTGAAGCTTTCTTT
-	-	TRBV29-1	TRBJ1-4	CGGDADEKLFF	TGTGGGGGCGATGCTGATGAAAAACTGTTTTTT
TRBD2	few	TRBV7-9	TRBJ2-5	CASSAIGGRASETQYF	TGTGCCAGCAGCGCAATCGGCGGGAGGGCCTCTGAGACCCAGTACTTC
-	-	TRBV6-5	TRBJ2-5	CASSYWSGDETQYF	TGTGCCAGCAGTTACTGGTCAGGGGATGAGACCCAGTACTTC
TRBD1	-	TRBV7-3	TRBJ1-2	CASSLAGQGANGYTF	TGTGCCAGCAGCTTAGCGGGACAGGGGGCCAATGGCTACACCTTC
-	once	TRBV6-6	TRBJ2-7	CASSYPPGAIYEQYF	TGTGCCAGCAGTTACCCGCCCGGGGCCATCTACGAGCAGTACTTC
TRBD2	-	TRBV11-3	TRBJ2-1	CASSPGLAGVGSYNEQFF	TGTGCCAGCAGCCCGGGACTAGCGGGAGTAGGGTCATACAATGAGCAGTTCTTC
-	-	TRBV2	TRBJ2-3	CASGQGGLSSTDTQYF	TGTGCCAGCGGGCAGGGGGGACTTTCCAGCACAGATACGCAGTATTTT
TRBD1	-	TRBV28	TRBJ2-7	CASTWTGGNYEQYF	TGTGCCAGCACGTGGACAGGGGGCAACTACGAGCAGTACTTC
TRBD1	few	TRBV4-1	TRBJ1-1	CASSRLRGENTEAFF	TGCGCCAGCAGCCGACTCAGGGGGGAGAACACTGAAGCTTTCTTT
TRBD1	-	TRBV25-1	TRBJ2-1	CASSGTGGRNEQFF	TGTGCCAGCAGTGGGACAGGGGGCCGCAATGAGCAGTTCTTC
-	-	TRBV6-1	TRBJ2-7	CASSEVSYEQYF	TGTGCCAGCAGTGAAGTCAGTTACGAGCAGTACTTC
-	once	TRBV7-6	TRBJ1-2	CASSLDMSGTGYTF	TGTGCCAGCAGCTTAGATATGAGCGGAACTGGCTACACCTTC
-	-	TRBV6-1	TRBJ2-1	CASSAGRNYNEQFF	TGTGCCAGCAGTGCCGGTCGGAACTACAATGAGCAGTTCTTC
-	-	TRBV13	TRBJ2-7	CASSSGGGRMYEQYF	TGTGCCAGCAGCTCCGGGGGCGGGAGAATGTACGAGCAGTACTTC
-	-	TRBV5-6	TRBJ2-6	CASAQSGANVLTF	TGTGCCAGCGCCCAATCTGGGGCCAACGTCCTGACTTTC
-	-	TRBV4-2	TRBJ1-4	CASSLITWGRGEEKLFF	TGTGCCAGCAGCCTAATCACATGGGGCAGGGGCGAAGAAAAACTGTTTTTT
-	-	TRBV7-6	TRBJ2-3	CASSLGQGTDTQYF	TGTGCCAGCAGCTTAGGCCAGGGCACAGATACGCAGTATTTT
TRBD2	-	TRBV12-5	TRBJ2-3	CASGSAGVVGTDTQYF	TGTGCTAGTGGTTCAGCGGGAGTGGTAGGCACAGATACGCAGTATTTT